The 27 T cell receptor beta chains below were found in one sample sequenced in a study of T cell changes during pregnancy in multiple sclerosis. Here immunoSEQ multiplex PCR was the method, and the copy in TCRdb shows in-frame clones only, minus some. The sample lists 35,000 to 40,000 clones; approximately 85% were seen once. Material: CD4+ T cells from peripheral blood mononuclear cells, obtained before pregnancy. These receptors were obtained from a female donor with multiple sclerosis, enrolled in a pregnancy study.

The rearrangement joins TRBV28 to TRBJ1-1, with TRBD1 matching over 9 bases. The V gene's germline CDR1 is MDHEN and CDR2 SYDVKM. The junction had 6 bases not matched to a gene; V was cut back by 4 bases and J by 6 bases. There are 14 residues in the CDR3. CDR3 region: CASSSGQGMAEAFF. The CDR3 DNA reads as TGTGCCAGCAGTTCCGGACAGGGGATGGCTGAAGCTTTCTTT.

CDR3 amino acids: CASSLLRGGTTRVDTQYF. CDR3 DNA sequence: TGTGCCAGCAGCTTACTCCGAGGGGGGACTACCCGGGTGGATACGCAGTATTTT. The chain has TRBV11-2 and TRBJ2-3; the D gene is possibly TRBD2 (7 bases). The CDR3 runs 18 residues. Germline-derived CDR1 and CDR2 are SGHAT and FQNNGV. Trimming took 2 bases from V and 6 from J, leaving 24 bases between them.

The gene calls are TRBV5-1 and TRBJ1-1; 7 bases line up with TRBD1. Germline V gives CDR1 SGHRS, CDR2 YFSETQ. J was trimmed by 2 bases and V by 6 bases; bases with no gene match: 7. This CDR3 has 14 residues. The CDR3 region is CASTRGTENTEAFF. The DNA of the CDR3 is TGCGCCAGCACCCGCGGGACAGAAAACACTGAAGCTTTCTTT.

DNA of the CDR3: TGTGCCAGCAGCTTATTTGCGGGAGGCCAAGAGACCCAGTACTTC. Translated: CASSLFAGGQETQYF. The V call is TRBV13, the J call TRBJ2-5; 8 nucleotides agree with TRBD2. The CDR3 is made up of 15 amino acids. Germline trimming cut 2 bases from V and 1 base from J; bases unmatched to any gene: 3. Germline V CDR1 and CDR2: PRHDT, FYEKMQ (reference sequence).

The chain carries TRBV18 and TRBJ2-5; D is perhaps TRBD2 (6 bases). This CDR3 has 15 residues. Trimming left V 1 base short and J 2 bases short, with 11 bases between. Germline CDR1 and CDR2: KGHSH and LQKENI. CDR3 sequence (DNA): TGTGCCAGCTCACCACTTTCCGGGGGACAAGAGACCCAGTACTTC. Amino acids: CASSPLSGGQETQYF. The whole variable domain, filled in from reference TRBV18 and TRBJ2-5, reads NAGVMQNPRHLVRRRGQEARLRCSPMKGHSHVYWYRQLPEEGLKFMVYLQKENIIDESGMPKERFSAEFPKEGPSILRIQQVVRGDSAAYFCASSPLSGGQETQYFGPGTRLLVL.

The V call is TRBV5-3, the J call TRBJ2-7, with a weak D call TRBD2 (7 bases). TRBV5-3 is classed as an ORF, of uncertain function. The CDR3 contains 15 residues. V was clipped by 1 base and J by 3 bases, with 14 bases between them. The CDR3 region has the DNA TGTGCCAGAAGCTTGAGGCCGGGGGGCCACTACGAGCAGTACTTC. Encoded protein: CARSLRPGGHYEQYF.

The chain joins TRBV10-3 to TRBJ2-7; D not resolved. The CDR3 totals 11 residues. CDR1 and CDR2 from the germline V gene are ENHRY and SYGVKD. V gave up 10 bases and J gave up 5 bases, with 12 bases separating them. This CDR3 reads CASSARNEQYF. The CDR3 nucleotides are TGTGCCAGCTCCGCGAGGAACGAGCAGTACTTC.

The chain employs TRBV19 and TRBJ1-2, with D unresolved. CDR3 length equals 13 residues. In germline, CDR1 is LNHDA, CDR2 SQIVND (reference sequence). Deletions cut 1 base from V and 5 bases from J, with 8 bases between. The CDR3 spells CASSIGEQYGYTF. The CDR3 nucleotides read TGTGCCAGTAGTATAGGGGAGCAGTATGGCTACACCTTC.

A few counts support this clone. V and J are TRBV19 and TRBJ1-3; tentatively, D is TRBD1 (6 bases). V gave up 9 bases and J gave up 0 bases, with 9 bases separating them. The CDR3 totals 13 residues. CDR1 is LNHDA and CDR2 is SQIVND in the germline V gene (reference sequence). The CDR3 protein is CASGQISGNTIYF. The CDR3 bases are TGTGCCAGCGGACAGATCTCTGGAAACACCATATATTTT.

The chain uses TRBV11-2 and TRBJ2-1; 12 bases agree with TRBD2. V lost 7 bases and J lost 6; bases outside the gene matches: 10. The CDR3 sequence is 16 residues long. Germline CDR1 reads SGHAT; CDR2 reads FQNNGV. CDR3 bases: TGTGCCAGCACCTCTCGAGGGACTAGCGGGCCCAATGAGCAGTTCTTC. The encoded protein is CASTSRGTSGPNEQFF.

The rearrangement joins TRBV9 to TRBJ2-1; 12 bases align to TRBD2. The germline V gene has CDR1 SGDLS and CDR2 YYNGEE. The trim removed 4 bases at V and 4 bases at J, leaving 6 bases unmatched. The CDR3 consists of 16 residues. CDR3 residues: CASSLGLAGPYNEQFF. CDR3 nucleotide sequence: TGTGCCAGCAGCCTTGGACTAGCGGGGCCTTACAATGAGCAGTTCTTC.

The chain couples TRBV4-3 to TRBJ2-2; tentative D call: TRBD1 (6 bases). The CDR3 runs to 14 residues. The V gene's germline CDR1 is LGHNA and CDR2 YSLEER. The ends were cut back, 1 base at V and 4 bases at J, with 7 bases in the middle. DNA of the CDR3: TGCGCCAGCAGCCAAGGAGGGGGCACCGGGGAGCTGTTTTTT. It encodes CASSQGGGTGELFF.

The chain carries TRBV10-3 and TRBJ1-3, with D possibly matching TRBD1 (5 bases). The length of the CDR3 is 15 residues. CDR1 and CDR2 (germline): ENHRY, SYGVKD. V dropped 6 bases and J dropped 3 bases, with 15 bases sitting between them. The CDR3 region is CAIRDSGERGNTIYF. Written as DNA, the CDR3 is TGTGCCATCAGAGACAGCGGGGAGCGTGGAAACACCATATATTTT.

This rearrangement joins TRBV29-1 to TRBJ1-3, with D tentatively TRBD1 (5 bases). Germline V gene sequence: CDR1 SQVTM, CDR2 ANQGSEA. Between the trimmed V and J ends, which lost 3 bases and 1 base, there was a span of 16 bases. The CDR3 sequence is 16 residues long. The CDR3 bases are TGCAGCGTTGATGTCGGGGGTACGGGTTCTGGAAACACCATATATTTT. Encoded protein: CSVDVGGTGSGNTIYF.

The chain joins TRBV18 to TRBJ1-3, with a tentative D call TRBD1 (6 bases). The CDR3 is 14 amino acids. The ends were cut back, 4 bases at V and 1 base at J, with 8 bases in the middle. CDR1 KGHSH and CDR2 LQKENI come from the germline V gene. DNA for the CDR3: TGTGCCAGCTCACTAGGACAGTCTGGAAACACCATATATTTT. Protein product: CASSLGQSGNTIYF.

In DNA form, the CDR3 reads TGTGCCAGTAAGGACGGGGGTGTCAAAAACATTCAGTACTTC. It codes for CASKDGGVKNIQYF. The rearrangement links TRBV19 to TRBJ2-4, with a possible D match to TRBD2 (6 bases). CDR1 and CDR2 from the germline V gene are LNHDA and SQIVND (reference sequence). The germline V and J ends were trimmed by 7 bases and 3 bases, with 13 bases remaining between them. CDR3 length equals 14 residues.

This chain connects TRBV4-3 to TRBJ2-6; TRBD1 matches 8 bases. Germline V gene data show CDR1 as LGHNA and CDR2 as YSLEER. After removal of 0 bases from V and 0 bases from J, the junction contained 7 bases not matched to a gene. This CDR3 has 19 amino acids. CDR3 nucleotides: TGCGCCAGCAGCCAAGATCTTGGACAGGGCTTCTCTGGGGCCAACGTCCTGACTTTC. Residues: CASSQDLGQGFSGANVLTF.

This rearrangement joins TRBV6-1 to TRBJ2-5; D perhaps matches TRBD2 (6 bases). V lost 10 bases and J lost 5, with 23 bases in between. The CDR3 consists of 15 residues. The germline V gene has CDR1 MNHNS and CDR2 SASEGT. This CDR3 is CAIRRDLGSWETQYF. DNA of the CDR3: TGTGCCATCAGGAGGGATTTGGGGTCATGGGAGACCCAGTACTTC.

The rearrangement joins TRBV11-1 to TRBJ2-7; D perhaps matches TRBD1 (5 bases). The CDR3 is 13 residues long. Germline CDR1 is SGHAT and CDR2 is FQDESV (reference sequence). The ends were cut back, 5 bases at V and 5 bases at J, with 13 bases in the middle. As DNA, the CDR3 is TGTGCCAGCAGCCCCTCAGGGCTAGACGAGCAGTACTTC. Translating gives CASSPSGLDEQYF.

The chain combines TRBV25-1 with TRBJ1-5; 7 bases match TRBD1. This CDR3 region has 13 residues. Germline values: CDR1 MGHDK, CDR2 SYGVNS. V lost 6 bases, J lost 2 bases, and 1 base stayed unmatched. The CDR3 spells CASSGQGNQPQHF. CDR3 sequence (DNA): TGTGCCAGCAGCGGACAGGGCAATCAGCCCCAGCATTTT.

Here the CDR3 reads CASSPFPEAFF. CDR3 DNA: TGTGCCAGCAGTCCCTTCCCTGAAGCTTTCTTT. The chain joins TRBV6-6 to TRBJ1-1; D not certain. The CDR3 is made up of 11 amino acids. The germline CDR1 and CDR2 sequences are MNHNY and SVGAGI (reference sequence). Trimming took 5 bases from V and 6 from J, leaving 7 bases between them.

The CDR3 DNA follows: TGTGCCAGCTCACCACGCGACAGCGCGGCGAACACCGGGGAGCTGTTTTTT. It codes for CASSPRDSAANTGELFF. The rearrangement links TRBV18 to TRBJ2-2; the D gene is possibly TRBD1 (5 bases). CDR1 and CDR2 (germline): KGHSH, LQKENI. Deletions cut 1 base from V and 0 bases from J, with 12 bases between. This CDR3 contains 17 residues.

This clone occurred once. The chain uses TRBV4-2 and TRBJ2-7, with TRBD2 as a possible D gene (6 bases). Deletions cut 3 bases from V and 4 bases from J, with 22 bases between. The CDR3 is 17 amino acids. Germline CDR1 reads LGHNA; CDR2 reads YNFKEQ. The chain's CDR3 is CASSHPTGGIASYEQYF. The CDR3 DNA reads as TGTGCCAGCAGCCACCCGACGGGCGGGATAGCTTCGTACGAGCAGTACTTC.

V usage is TRBV7-3 and J usage is TRBJ2-1, with D possibly matching TRBD2 (6 bases). This CDR3 contains 15 residues. The germline V gene has CDR1 SGHTA and CDR2 FQGTGA. V was shortened by 1 base and J by 8 bases, with 15 bases between the two germline ends. In nucleotides, the CDR3 is TGTGCCAGCAGCTTAAGTGGGGCGGGAAACGATGAGCAGTTCTTC. It specifies CASSLSGAGNDEQFF.

This sequence joins TRBV27 and TRBJ2-1, with TRBD1 matching 8 bases. The CDR3 sequence is 15 residues long. Per the germline V gene, CDR1 is MNHEY and CDR2 is SMNVEV (reference sequence). The V segment lost 6 bases and the J segment 9 bases; nucleotides outside the gene matches: 13. The CDR3 sequence: CASSFGTGWGSEQFF. The CDR3 DNA follows: TGTGCCAGCAGCTTTGGGACAGGTTGGGGGAGTGAGCAGTTCTTC.

The V and J genes are TRBV4-2 and TRBJ1-6; tentative D call: TRBD1 (6 bases). Trimming took 4 bases from V and 6 from J, leaving 13 bases between them. CDR1 LGHNA and CDR2 YNFKEQ come from the germline V gene. The CDR3 is 15 amino acids. The CDR3: CASSLTGTSNSPLHF. CDR3 in DNA: TGTGCCAGCAGCCTAACCGGGACAAGTAATTCACCCCTCCACTTT.

This chain joins TRBV19 and TRBJ2-5; 8 bases align to TRBD2. Trimming removed 5 bases from V and 4 bases from J; junction bases left unmatched: 6. CDR1 and CDR2 from the germline V gene are LNHDA and SQIVND (reference sequence). There are 14 residues in the CDR3. CDR3 residues: CASSVISGIETQYF. DNA for the CDR3: TGTGCCAGTAGTGTGATTAGCGGGATAGAGACCCAGTACTTC.